The next 10 T cell receptor beta chains were all read from a single sample in a study of molecular identifiers for immune sequencing clone quantification. TCRdb independently ran MiXCR on the PCR reads; one entry per CDR3 protein. Here the sample spans around 470,000 distinct CDR3 sequences, 20% to 25% being singletons. The sequencing sample was made of naive CD8+ T cells from blood, with Jurkat cell RNA spiked in. Subset here: FACS-sorted CD8+CD4-CCR7+CD45RA+ naive T cells. The receptors come from a human donor in good health. Some libraries in this study had Jurkat cell RNA spiked in.

The rearrangement links TRBV18 to TRBJ1-1, with D possibly TRBD1 on 5 matching bases. Per germline, CDR1 KGHSH and CDR2 LQKENI. The CDR3 consists of 17 residues. Between the trimmed V and J ends, which lost 3 bases and 3 bases, there was a span of 20 bases. CDR3 bases: TGTGCCAGCTCACCTAAGGCAGGGCACGGGTTAGACACTGAAGCTTTCTTT. It yields the protein CASSPKAGHGLDTEAFF.

As for this clonotype: This may stem from a read error, because a much larger clone lies one nucleotide away. The chain recombines TRBV24-1 with TRBJ2-1; D ambiguous. V was trimmed by 6 bases and J by 9 bases, leaving 8 bases between them. The CDR3 covers 11 residues. CDR1 is KGHDR, CDR2 SFDVKD, per germline. CDR3 sequence (DNA): TGTGCCACCAGTCAGGCCTGTGAGCAGTTCTTC. This sequence encodes CATSQACEQFF.

This clonotype occurred many times. The chain carries TRBV7-9 and TRBJ2-1; 8 bases are a match to TRBD2. The CDR3 length is 15 residues. V trimming: 5 bases; J trimming: 3 bases; junction bases outside the gene matches: 6. Germline CDR1 and CDR2: SEHNR and FQNEAQ (reference sequence). CDR3 in DNA: TGTGCCAGCAGCCCAGCGGGGGTCCACTACAATGAGCAGTTCTTC. Encoded protein: CASSPAGVHYNEQFF. Combining the CDR3 with reference TRBV7-9 and TRBJ2-1 gives the whole variable domain DTGVSQNPRHKITKRGQNVTFRCDPISEHNRLYWYRQTLGQGPEFLTYFQNEAQLEKSRLLSDRFSAERPKGSFSTLEIQRTEQGDSAMYLCASSPAGVHYNEQFFGPGTRLTVL.

This rearrangement joins TRBV5-8 to TRBJ2-2, with a tentative D call TRBD2 (5 bases). Between the trimmed V and J ends, which lost 2 bases and 5 bases, there was a span of 19 bases. The CDR3 extends over 17 amino acids. CDR1 is SGHTS, CDR2 YDEGEE, per germline. The CDR3 bases are TGTGCCAGCAGCTTCCCCCGAGGGCTACTTGAGACCGGGGAGCTGTTTTTT. Translating gives CASSFPRGLLETGELFF.

This clonotype was detected a few times. The chain carries TRBV2 and TRBJ2-1; D is unclear. Germline assignment: CDR1 SNHLY and CDR2 FYNNEI. The CDR3 contains 12 residues. V dropped 7 bases and J dropped 7 bases, with 11 bases sitting between them. The CDR3 DNA sequence: TGTGCCAGCACTTGGCCCGGGAATGAGCAGTTCTTC. Protein sequence: CASTWPGNEQFF.

This rearrangement joins TRBV10-1 to TRBJ2-3; no clear D. Deletions cut 2 bases from V and 2 bases from J, with 5 bases between. From germline, CDR1 is WNHNN and CDR2 SYGVQD (reference sequence). The CDR3 has 13 amino acids. The CDR3 loop reads CASSEGVTDTQYF. CDR3 in DNA: TGCGCCAGCAGTGAGGGGGTCACAGATACGCAGTATTTT.

In its sample, this clonotype was seen a few times. A much larger clone is a single base away; this may be a read error. Written as DNA, the CDR3 is TGTGCCAGCAGCCCGGGATTGGGGTTCGGCGAGCAGTACTTC. It specifies CASSPGLGFGEQYF. The genes are TRBV5-6 and TRBJ2-7; weak D call: TRBD2 (5 bases). Trimming shortened V by 4 bases and J by 6 bases, and 17 bases separated the two germline ends. CDR1 is SGHDT and CDR2 is YYEEEE in the germline V gene. This CDR3 has 14 amino acids.

The chain carries TRBV6-5 and TRBJ2-3; D perhaps matches TRBD2 (7 bases). Germline loops: CDR1 MNHEY, CDR2 SVGAGI. CDR3 length: 16 residues. The V and J ends lost 5 bases and 0 bases respectively, with 15 bases between them. The CDR3 bases are TGTGCCAGCAGTCCCTGGAAGGGGGGGAGCACAGATACGCAGTATTTT. Amino acid sequence: CASSPWKGGSTDTQYF.

This clonotype was detected ten times or more. One junction end disagrees with the germline gene, perhaps due to a read error. The rearrangement uses TRBV7-9 and TRBJ2-5, with 8 bases that match TRBD2. The germline CDR1 and CDR2 sequences are SEHNR and FQNEAQ (reference sequence). This CDR3 comprises 14 residues. The CDR3 bases are TGCGCCAGCAGCCCCACTAGCGGAGAAGAGACCCAGTACTTC. Translating it yields CASSPTSGEETQYF.

Many counts were recorded for this clonotype. The gene calls are TRBV7-9 and TRBJ1-4; TRBD1 might be the D (5 bases). V lost 7 bases, J lost 5 bases, and 14 bases lay in between. Per the germline V gene, CDR1 is SEHNR and CDR2 is FQNEAQ (reference sequence). The CDR3 is 14 amino acids. The chain's CDR3 is CASTLGDGNEKLFF. The CDR3 nucleotides are TGTGCCAGCACCCTGGGGGACGGGAATGAAAAACTGTTTTTT.